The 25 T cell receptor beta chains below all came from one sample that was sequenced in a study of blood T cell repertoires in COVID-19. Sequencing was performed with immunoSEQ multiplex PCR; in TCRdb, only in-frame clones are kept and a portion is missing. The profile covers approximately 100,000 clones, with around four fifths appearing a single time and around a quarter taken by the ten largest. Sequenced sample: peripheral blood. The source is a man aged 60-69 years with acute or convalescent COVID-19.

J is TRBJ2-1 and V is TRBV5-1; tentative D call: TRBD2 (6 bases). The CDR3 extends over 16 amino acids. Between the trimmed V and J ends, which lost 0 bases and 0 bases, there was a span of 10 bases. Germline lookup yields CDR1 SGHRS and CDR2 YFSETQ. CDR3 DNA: TGCGCCAGCAGCTTGGAGGCGGGGTTCTCCTACAATGAGCAGTTCTTC. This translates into CASSLEAGFSYNEQFF.

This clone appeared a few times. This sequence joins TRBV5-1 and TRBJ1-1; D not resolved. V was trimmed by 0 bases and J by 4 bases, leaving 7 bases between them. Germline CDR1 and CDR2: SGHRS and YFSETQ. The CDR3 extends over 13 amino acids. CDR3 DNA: TGCGCCAGCAGCTTGGTGCCGGGCACTGAAGCTTTCTTT. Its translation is CASSLVPGTEAFF.

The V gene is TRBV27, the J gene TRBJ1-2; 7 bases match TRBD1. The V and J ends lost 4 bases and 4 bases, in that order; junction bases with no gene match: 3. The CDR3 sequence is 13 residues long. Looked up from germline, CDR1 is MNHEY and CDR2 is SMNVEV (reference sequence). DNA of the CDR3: TGTGCCAGCAGTTCGACAGGGAGCTATGGCTACACCTTC. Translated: CASSSTGSYGYTF.

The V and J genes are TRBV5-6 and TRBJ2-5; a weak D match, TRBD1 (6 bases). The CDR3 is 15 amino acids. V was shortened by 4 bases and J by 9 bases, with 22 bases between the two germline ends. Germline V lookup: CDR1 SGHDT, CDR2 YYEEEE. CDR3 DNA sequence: TGTGCCAGCAGCCTCGCGCCCGGGACAAAAGCGGCCCAGTACTTC. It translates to CASSLAPGTKAAQYF.

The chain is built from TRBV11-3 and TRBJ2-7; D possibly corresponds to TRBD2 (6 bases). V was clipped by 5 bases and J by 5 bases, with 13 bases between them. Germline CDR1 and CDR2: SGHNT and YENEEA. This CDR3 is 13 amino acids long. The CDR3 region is CASSVGGSNEQYF. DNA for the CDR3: TGTGCCAGCAGCGTGGGAGGTAGCAACGAGCAGTACTTC.

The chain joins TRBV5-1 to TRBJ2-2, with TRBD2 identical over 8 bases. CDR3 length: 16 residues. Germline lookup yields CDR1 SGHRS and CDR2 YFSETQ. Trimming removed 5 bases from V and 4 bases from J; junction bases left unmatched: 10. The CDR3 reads CASRPRTSTSTGELFF. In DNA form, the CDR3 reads TGCGCCAGCAGACCTAGGACTAGCACGTCCACCGGGGAGCTGTTTTTT.

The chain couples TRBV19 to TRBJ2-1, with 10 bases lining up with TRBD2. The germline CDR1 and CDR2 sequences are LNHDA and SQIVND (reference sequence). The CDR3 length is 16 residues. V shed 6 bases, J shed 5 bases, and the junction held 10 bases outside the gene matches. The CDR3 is CASRQLLAGVHNEQFF. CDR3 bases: TGTGCCAGTAGGCAGCTTCTAGCGGGGGTTCACAATGAGCAGTTCTTC. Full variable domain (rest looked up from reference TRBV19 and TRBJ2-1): DGGITQSPKYLFRKEGQNVTLSCEQNLNHDAMYWYRQDPGQGLRLIYYSQIVNDFQKGDIAEGYSVSREKKESFPLTVTSAQKNPTAFYLCASRQLLAGVHNEQFFGPGTRLTVL.

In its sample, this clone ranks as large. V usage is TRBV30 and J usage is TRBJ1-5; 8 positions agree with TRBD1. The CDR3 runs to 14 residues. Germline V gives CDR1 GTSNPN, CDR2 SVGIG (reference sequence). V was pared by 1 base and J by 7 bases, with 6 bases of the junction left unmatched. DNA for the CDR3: TGTGCCTGGAGTGCCGGACAGGGAAAGCAGCCCCAGCATTTT. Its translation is CAWSAGQGKQPQHF. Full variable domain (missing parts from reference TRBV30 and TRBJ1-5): SQTIHQWPATLVQPVGSPLSLECTVEGTSNPNLYWYRQAAGRGLQLLFYSVGIGQISSEVPQNLSASRPQDRQFILSSKKLLLSDSGFYLCAWSAGQGKQPQHFGDGTRLSIL.

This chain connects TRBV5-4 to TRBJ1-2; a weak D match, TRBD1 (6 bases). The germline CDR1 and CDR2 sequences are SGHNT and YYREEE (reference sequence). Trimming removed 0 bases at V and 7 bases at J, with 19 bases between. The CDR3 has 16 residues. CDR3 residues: CASSLDRRQAVSGYTF. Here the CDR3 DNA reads TGTGCCAGCAGCTTGGACCGACGACAGGCGGTATCTGGCTACACCTTC.

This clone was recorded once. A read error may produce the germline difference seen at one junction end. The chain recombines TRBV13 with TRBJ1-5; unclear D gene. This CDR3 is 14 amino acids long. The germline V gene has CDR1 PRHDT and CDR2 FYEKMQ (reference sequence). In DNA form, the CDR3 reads TGTGCCAGCAGCTCTGCGCGGCGCAAACAGCCCCAGCATTTT. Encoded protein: CASSSARRKQPQHF.

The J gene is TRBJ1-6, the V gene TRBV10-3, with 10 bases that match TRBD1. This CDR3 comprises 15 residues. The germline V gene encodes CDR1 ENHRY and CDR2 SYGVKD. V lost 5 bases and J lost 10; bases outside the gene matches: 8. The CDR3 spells CAISSRGTGDSPLHF. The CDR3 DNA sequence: TGTGCCATCAGTTCGCGCGGGACAGGGGACTCACCCCTCCACTTT.

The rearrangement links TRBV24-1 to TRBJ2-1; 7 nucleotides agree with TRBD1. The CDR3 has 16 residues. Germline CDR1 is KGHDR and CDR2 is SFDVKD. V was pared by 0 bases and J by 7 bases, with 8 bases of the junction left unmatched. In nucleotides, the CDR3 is TGTGCCACCAGTGATTTGAACAGGGGAGCTTTTAATGAGCAGTTCTTC. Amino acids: CATSDLNRGAFNEQFF.

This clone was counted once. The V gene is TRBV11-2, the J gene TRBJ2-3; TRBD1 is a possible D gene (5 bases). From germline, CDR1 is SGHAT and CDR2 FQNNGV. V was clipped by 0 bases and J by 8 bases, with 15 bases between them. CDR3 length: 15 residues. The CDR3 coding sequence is TGTGCCAGCAGCTTAGACAGGGCCCAGGGAAGTACGCAGTATTTT. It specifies CASSLDRAQGSTQYF.

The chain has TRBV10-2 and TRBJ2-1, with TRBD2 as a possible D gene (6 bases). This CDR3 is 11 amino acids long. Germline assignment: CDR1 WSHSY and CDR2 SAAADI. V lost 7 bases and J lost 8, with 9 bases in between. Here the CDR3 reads CASTQRDEQFF. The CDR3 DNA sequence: TGCGCCAGCACCCAGCGGGATGAGCAGTTCTTC.

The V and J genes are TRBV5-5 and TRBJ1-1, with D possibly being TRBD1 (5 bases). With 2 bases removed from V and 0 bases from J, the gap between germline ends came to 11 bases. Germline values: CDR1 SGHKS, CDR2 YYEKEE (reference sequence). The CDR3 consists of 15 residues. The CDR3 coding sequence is TGTGCCAGCAGCTTTGGACAAAACATGAACACTGAAGCTTTCTTT. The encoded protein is CASSFGQNMNTEAFF. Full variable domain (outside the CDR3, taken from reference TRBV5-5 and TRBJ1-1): DAGVTQSPTHLIKTRGQQVTLRCSPISGHKSVSWYQQVLGQGPQFIFQYYEKEERGRGNFPDRFSARQFPNYSSELNVNALLLGDSALYLCASSFGQNMNTEAFFGQGTRLTVV.

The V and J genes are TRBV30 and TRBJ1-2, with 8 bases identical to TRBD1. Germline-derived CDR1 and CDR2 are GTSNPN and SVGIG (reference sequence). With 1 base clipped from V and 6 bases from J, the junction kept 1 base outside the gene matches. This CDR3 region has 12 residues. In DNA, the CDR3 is TGTGCCTGGAGTGACAGGGGGGATGGCTACACCTTC. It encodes CAWSDRGDGYTF.

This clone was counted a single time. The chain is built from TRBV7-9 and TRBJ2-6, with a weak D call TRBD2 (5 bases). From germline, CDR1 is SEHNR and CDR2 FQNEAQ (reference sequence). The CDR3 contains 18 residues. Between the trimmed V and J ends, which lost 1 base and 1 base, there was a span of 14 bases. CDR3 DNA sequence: TGTGCCAGCAGCTTAGGTCGGGAAGGGCATTCTGGGGCCAACGTCCTGACTTTC. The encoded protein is CASSLGREGHSGANVLTF.

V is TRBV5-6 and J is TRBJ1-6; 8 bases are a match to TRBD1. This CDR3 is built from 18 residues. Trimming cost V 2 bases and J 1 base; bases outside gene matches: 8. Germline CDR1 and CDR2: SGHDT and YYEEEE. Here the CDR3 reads CASSFRQGLVSYNSPLHF. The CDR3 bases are TGTGCCAGCAGCTTTCGACAGGGGCTGGTTTCCTATAATTCACCCCTCCACTTT. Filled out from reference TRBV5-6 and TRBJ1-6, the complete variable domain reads DAGVTQSPTHLIKTRGQQVTLRCSPKSGHDTVSWYQQALGQGPQFIFQYYEEEERQRGNFPDRFSGHQFPNYSSELNVNALLLGDSALYLCASSFRQGLVSYNSPLHFGNGTRLTVT.

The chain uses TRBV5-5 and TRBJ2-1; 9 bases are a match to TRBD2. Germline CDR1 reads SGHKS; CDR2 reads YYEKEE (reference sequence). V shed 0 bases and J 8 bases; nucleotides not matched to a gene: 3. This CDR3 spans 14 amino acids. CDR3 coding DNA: TGTGCCAGCAGCTTGGGGTTAGCGGGAGATGAGCAGTTCTTC. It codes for CASSLGLAGDEQFF.

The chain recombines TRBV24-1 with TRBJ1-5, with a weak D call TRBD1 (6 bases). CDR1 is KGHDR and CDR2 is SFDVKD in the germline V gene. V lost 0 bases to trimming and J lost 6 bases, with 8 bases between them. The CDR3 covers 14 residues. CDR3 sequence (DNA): TGTGCCACCAGTGATTTGACAGGGAGTCAGCCCCAGCATTTT. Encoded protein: CATSDLTGSQPQHF.

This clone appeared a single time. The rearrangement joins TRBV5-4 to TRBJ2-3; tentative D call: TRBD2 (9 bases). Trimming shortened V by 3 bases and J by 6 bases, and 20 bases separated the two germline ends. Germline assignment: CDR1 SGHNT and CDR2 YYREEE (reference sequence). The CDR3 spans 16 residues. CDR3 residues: CASSSGLAGGRDTQYF. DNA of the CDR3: TGTGCCAGCAGCTCGGGACTAGCAGGGGGCAGGGATACGCAGTATTTT. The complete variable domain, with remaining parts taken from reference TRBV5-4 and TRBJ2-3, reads ETGVTQSPTHLIKTRGQQVTLRCSSQSGHNTVSWYQQALGQGPQFIFQYYREEENGRGNFPPRFSGLQFPNYSSELNVNALELDDSALYLCASSSGLAGGRDTQYFGPGTRLTVL.

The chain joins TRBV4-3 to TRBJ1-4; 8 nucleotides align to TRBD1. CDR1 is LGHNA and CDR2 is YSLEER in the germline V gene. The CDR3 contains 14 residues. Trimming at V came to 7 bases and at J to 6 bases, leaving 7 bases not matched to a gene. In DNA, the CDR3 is TGCGCCAGCACGCAGGACAGGGTAGATGAAAAACTGTTTTTT. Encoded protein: CASTQDRVDEKLFF.

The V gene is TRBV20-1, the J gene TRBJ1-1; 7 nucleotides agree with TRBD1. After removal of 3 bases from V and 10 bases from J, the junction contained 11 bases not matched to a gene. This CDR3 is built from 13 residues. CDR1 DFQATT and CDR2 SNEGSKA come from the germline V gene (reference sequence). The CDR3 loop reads CSASRTGSGGAFF. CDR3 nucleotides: TGCAGTGCTAGTCGGACAGGCTCCGGGGGAGCTTTCTTT.

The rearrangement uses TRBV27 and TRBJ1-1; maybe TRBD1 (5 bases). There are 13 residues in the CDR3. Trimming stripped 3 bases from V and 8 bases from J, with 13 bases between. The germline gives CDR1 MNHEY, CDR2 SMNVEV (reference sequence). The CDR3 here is CASSFLGRVEAFF. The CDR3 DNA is TGTGCCAGCAGTTTCTTGGGCAGGGTGGAAGCTTTCTTT.

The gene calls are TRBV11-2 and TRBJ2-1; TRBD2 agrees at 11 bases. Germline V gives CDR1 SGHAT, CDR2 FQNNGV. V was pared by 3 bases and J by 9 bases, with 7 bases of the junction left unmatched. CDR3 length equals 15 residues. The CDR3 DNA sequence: TGTGCCAGCAGCTTGGTAGCGGGAGGGGGTTTTGAGCAGTTCTTC. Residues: CASSLVAGGGFEQFF.